The rows below give T cell receptor beta chains drawn from one sample of a study of cytomegalovirus exposure and HLA in healthy donors. Sequencing was performed with immunoSEQ multiplex PCR; in TCRdb, only in-frame clones are kept and a portion is missing. The data show roughly 250,000 clones, around 88% seen once. The sequenced sample consisted of PBMCs. Every receptor here comes from a woman in her 30s in good health and CMV-seropositive. Each CDR3 is given with its conserved first and last residue. A D gene is named only where the DNA matches it firmly. Size is omitted from some rows. Given values are once, few, many or a class for expanded clones.

d_gene,abundance,v_gene,j_gene,CDR3aa,CDR3nt
.,.,TRBV7-9,TRBJ1-2,CASSLDQYYGYTF,TGTGCCAGCAGCTTAGATCAGTACTATGGCTACACCTTC
.,.,TRBV19,TRBJ1-5,CASSISGPVVQPQHF,TGTGCCAGTAGTATTAGTGGGCCTGTGGTTCAGCCCCAGCATTTT
TRBD1,.,TRBV6-5,TRBJ1-1,CASSTGGTEAFF,TGTGCCAGCAGTACAGGGGGAACTGAAGCTTTCTTT
TRBD1,.,TRBV11-3,TRBJ1-2,CASSLTGRYGYTF,TGTGCCAGCAGCTTGACAGGGAGGTATGGCTACACCTTC
.,.,TRBV11-2,TRBJ2-3,CASSLGEYLVADTQYF,TGTGCCAGCAGCTTAGGGGAGTATTTGGTGGCGGATACGCAGTATTTT
TRBD1,once,TRBV18,TRBJ2-4,CASSPPSGTGAKNIQYF,TGTGCCAGCTCACCACCCTCCGGGACAGGGGCCAAAAACATTCAGTACTTC
.,.,TRBV19,TRBJ1-1,CASSSYTDTEAFF,TGTGCCAGTAGTTCTTATACGGACACTGAAGCTTTCTTT
.,.,TRBV28,TRBJ2-3,CASSADTTDTQYF,TGTGCCAGCAGCGCGGATACCACAGATACGCAGTATTTT
TRBD1,.,TRBV28,TRBJ2-7,CASSLSGQVAYEQYF,TGTGCCAGCAGTTTATCGGGACAGGTCGCCTACGAGCAGTACTTC
.,.,TRBV5-1,TRBJ1-1,CASSPGLSNTEAFF,TGCGCCAGCAGCCCGGGACTGTCGAACACTGAAGCTTTCTTT
.,.,TRBV5-4,TRBJ2-1,CASSSHAGDDEQFF,TGTGCCAGCAGCTCCCACGCAGGTGACGATGAGCAGTTCTTC
TRBD2,.,TRBV27,TRBJ2-1,CASSLSTSAYNEQFF,TGTGCCAGCAGTTTATCTACTAGCGCTTACAATGAGCAGTTCTTC
.,.,TRBV6-5,TRBJ1-4,CASRADTGRNEKLFF,TGTGCCAGCAGGGCAGATACAGGCAGAAATGAAAAACTGTTTTTT